What follows are 7 T cell receptor beta chains derived from one specimen sequenced in a study of cytomegalovirus exposure and HLA in healthy donors. PCR was performed using 60 Vbeta and 13 Jbeta primers. Sequencing was performed with immunoSEQ multiplex PCR; in TCRdb, only in-frame clones are kept and a portion is missing. This table has 150,000 to 200,000 clones, approximately 80% appearing once. The sample comprised PBMCs. The receptors were sampled from a man between 18 and 29 years old in good health and CMV-seropositive.

This rearrangement joins TRBV19 to TRBJ2-1; D possibly corresponds to TRBD1 (6 bases). The germline CDR1 and CDR2 sequences are LNHDA and SQIVND (reference sequence). V shed 5 bases and J shed 5 bases, with 13 bases lying between them. The CDR3 is made up of 14 amino acids. CDR3 in amino acids: CASSPRTANNEQFF. DNA of the CDR3: TGTGCCAGTAGTCCCCGGACAGCTAACAATGAGCAGTTCTTC.

This clone was found once. The chain combines TRBV19 with TRBJ1-2, with a tentative D call TRBD1 (5 bases). CDR3 length: 14 amino acids. Germline assignment: CDR1 LNHDA and CDR2 SQIVND (reference sequence). Trimming removed 1 base at V and 1 base at J, with 7 bases between. The CDR3 bases are TGTGCCAGTAGTATAGGACAGAATAACTATGGCTACACCTTC. Its translation: CASSIGQNNYGYTF.

The chain uses TRBV6-1 and TRBJ1-5; D is unresolved. V gave up 4 bases and J gave up 4 bases, with 11 bases separating them. CDR1 is MNHNS, CDR2 SASEGT, per germline. This CDR3 is built from 14 residues. DNA of the CDR3: TGTGCCAGCAGTGCAGCAAGCCTGAATCAGCCCCAGCATTTT. This encodes CASSAASLNQPQHF.

The chain has TRBV19 and TRBJ2-5, with 10 bases aligning to TRBD2. The CDR3 totals 13 residues. The germline V gene encodes CDR1 LNHDA and CDR2 SQIVND (reference sequence). The V segment lost 5 bases and the J segment 5 bases; nucleotides outside the gene matches: 2. The CDR3 here is CASSSGLAETQYF. As DNA, the CDR3 is TGTGCCAGTAGTTCGGGACTAGCGGAGACCCAGTACTTC.

CDR3 amino acids: CASRKTGKGKLFF. CDR3 in DNA: TGTGCCAGTAGGAAAACAGGGAAAGGAAAACTGTTTTTT. The rearrangement uses TRBV19 and TRBJ1-4; the D gene is possibly TRBD1 (6 bases). This CDR3 has 13 residues. Germline values: CDR1 LNHDA, CDR2 SQIVND (reference sequence). V shed 6 bases and J shed 10 bases, with 15 bases lying between them.

The rearrangement uses TRBV5-1 and TRBJ2-2; 10 bases are shared with TRBD2. The germline gives CDR1 SGHRS, CDR2 YFSETQ. The V gene end was trimmed by 7 bases and the J gene end by 5 bases; junction bases not matched to a gene: 5. The CDR3 covers 14 residues. The CDR3, as DNA: TGCGCCAGCTCTGGACTAGCGGCTACCGGGGAGCTGTTTTTT. It yields the protein CASSGLAATGELFF.

The CDR3 here is CASSLDRKNEKLFF. The CDR3 DNA reads TGTGCCAGTAGTTTGGACAGAAAAAATGAAAAACTGTTTTTT. V gene TRBV19 combines with J gene TRBJ1-4; D might be TRBD1 (6 bases). This CDR3 comprises 14 residues. Looked up from germline, CDR1 is LNHDA and CDR2 is SQIVND (reference sequence). The V and J ends lost 5 bases and 5 bases respectively, with 12 bases between them.